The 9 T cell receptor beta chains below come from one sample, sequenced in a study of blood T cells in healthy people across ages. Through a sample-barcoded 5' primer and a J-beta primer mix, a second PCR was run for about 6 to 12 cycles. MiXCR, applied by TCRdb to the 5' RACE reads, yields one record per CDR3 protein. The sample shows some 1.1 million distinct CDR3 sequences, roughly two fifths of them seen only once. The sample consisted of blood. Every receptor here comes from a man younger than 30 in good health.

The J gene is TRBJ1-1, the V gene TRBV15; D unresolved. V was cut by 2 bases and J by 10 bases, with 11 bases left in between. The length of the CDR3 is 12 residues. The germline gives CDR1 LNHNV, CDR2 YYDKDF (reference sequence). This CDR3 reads CATSRQTQRAFF. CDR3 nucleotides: TGTGCCACCAGCAGACAAACCCAGCGAGCTTTCTTT.

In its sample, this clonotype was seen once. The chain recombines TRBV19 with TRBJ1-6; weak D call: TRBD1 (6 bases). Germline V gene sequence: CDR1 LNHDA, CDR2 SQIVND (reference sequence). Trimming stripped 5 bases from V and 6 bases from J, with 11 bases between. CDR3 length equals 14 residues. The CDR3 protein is CASSHTDSNSPLHF. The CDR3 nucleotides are TGTGCCAGTAGTCACACGGACAGTAATTCACCCCTCCACTTT.

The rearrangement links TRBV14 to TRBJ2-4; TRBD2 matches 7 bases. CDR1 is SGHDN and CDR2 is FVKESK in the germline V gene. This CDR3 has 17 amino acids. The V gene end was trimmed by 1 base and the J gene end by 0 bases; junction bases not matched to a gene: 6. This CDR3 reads CASSQVSGPRAKNIQYF. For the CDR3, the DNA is TGTGCCAGCAGCCAAGTTAGCGGGCCGAGAGCCAAAAACATTCAGTACTTC.

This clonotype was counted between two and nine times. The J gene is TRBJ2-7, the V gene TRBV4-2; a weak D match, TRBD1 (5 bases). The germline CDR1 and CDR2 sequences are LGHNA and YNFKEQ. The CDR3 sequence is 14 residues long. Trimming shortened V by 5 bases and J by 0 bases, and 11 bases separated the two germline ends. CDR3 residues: CASSADTISYEQYF. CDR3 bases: TGTGCCAGCAGCGCGGACACTATCTCCTACGAGCAGTACTTC.

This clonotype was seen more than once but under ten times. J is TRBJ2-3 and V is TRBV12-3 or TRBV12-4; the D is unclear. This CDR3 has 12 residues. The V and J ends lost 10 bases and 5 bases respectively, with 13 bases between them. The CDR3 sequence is CANLPWEDTQYF. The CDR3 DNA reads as TGTGCCAACCTACCCTGGGAAGATACGCAGTATTTT.

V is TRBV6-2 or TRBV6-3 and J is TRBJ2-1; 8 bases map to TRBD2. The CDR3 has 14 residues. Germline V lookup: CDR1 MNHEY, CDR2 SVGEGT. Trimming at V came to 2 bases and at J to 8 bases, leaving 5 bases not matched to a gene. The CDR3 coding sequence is TGTGCCAGCAGTTACAGGATCGGGGGGGATGAGCAGTTCTTC. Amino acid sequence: CASSYRIGGDEQFF.

CDR3 DNA sequence: TGTGCCAGTAGGGCAGGGCCCTACACTGAAGCTTTCTTT. This encodes CASRAGPYTEAFF. V is TRBV19 and J is TRBJ1-1, with D possibly TRBD1 on 5 matching bases. Trimming removed 6 bases from V and 3 bases from J, with 11 bases in between. Germline V gene sequence: CDR1 LNHDA, CDR2 SQIVND (reference sequence). CDR3 length: 13 amino acids.

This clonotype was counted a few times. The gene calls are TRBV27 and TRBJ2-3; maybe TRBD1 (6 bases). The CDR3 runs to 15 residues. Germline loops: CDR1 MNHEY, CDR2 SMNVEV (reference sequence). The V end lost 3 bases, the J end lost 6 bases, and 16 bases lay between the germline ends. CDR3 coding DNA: TGTGCCAGCAGTTTTCAGCCAGGGGTTTCGGATACGCAGTATTTT. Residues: CASSFQPGVSDTQYF.

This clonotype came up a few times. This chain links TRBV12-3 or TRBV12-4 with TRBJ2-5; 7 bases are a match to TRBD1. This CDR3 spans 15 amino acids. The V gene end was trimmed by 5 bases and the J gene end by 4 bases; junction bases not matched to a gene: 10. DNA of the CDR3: TGTGCCAGCAGTCAAAGGACAGGAATGCGAGAGACCCAGTACTTC. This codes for CASSQRTGMRETQYF.